This T cell receptor (beta chain) was captured in a study of blood T cell repertoires in COVID-19. Under the authors' procedure: Estimates of nucleated cell counts were drawn from the amplification of reference gene primers. Clones were sequenced by immunoSEQ multiplex PCR, and TCRdb holds only the in-frame ones, with some missing. Clone size and the V and J calls come from that table; the DNA yielded D and trimming. The data show a few hundred thousand clones, with 70% to 90% seen just once and 3.8% held by the top ten. CDR3 length: 15 residues. CDR1 and CDR2 from the germline V gene are SEHNR and FQNEAQ (reference sequence). The V end lost 0 bases, the J end lost 6 bases, and 14 bases lay between the germline ends. All enrollees were roughly 18 to 89 years old and from about 24 US areas. Each participant's cohort was designated according to participant-reported clinical history.

The chain recombines TRBV7-9 with TRBJ1-2; a possible D gene is TRBD1 (5 bases). This TCR came from a woman aged 40 to 49 with acute COVID-19. The material sequenced was PBMCs or T cells enriched from blood (not recorded which). The CDR3 sequence is CASSLAGSGIHGYTF. DNA of the CDR3: TGTGCCAGCAGCTTAGCTGGTTCAGGGATCCATGGCTACACCTTC.